One sample yielded the 19 T cell receptor beta chains listed below, sequenced in a study of CDR3 diversity in severe acne. TCRdb re-called the PCR reads through MiXCR, storing one row per CDR3 protein. The data hold more than 85,000 distinct CDR3 sequences, with around 53% observed a single time. Sequencing was performed on blood. These receptor sequences come from a male donor with acne.

The table lists this clonotype with many counts. The chain couples TRBV9 to TRBJ2-1; D call uncertain. V gave up 5 bases and J gave up 3 bases, with 15 bases separating them. This CDR3 comprises 15 residues. The germline V gene encodes CDR1 SGDLS and CDR2 YYNGEE. The CDR3 here is CASSSGRRGYNEQFF. The CDR3 coding sequence is TGTGCCAGCAGTTCCGGACGAAGAGGCTACAATGAGCAGTTCTTC.

The V gene is TRBV25-1, the J gene TRBJ2-6, with TRBD2 matching over 8 bases. CDR3 length: 16 amino acids. The germline V gene encodes CDR1 MGHDK and CDR2 SYGVNS. V lost 6 bases and J lost 5; bases outside the gene matches: 9. DNA for the CDR3: TGTGCCAGCAGCGGGGGGGGGGGGTCGAGGGCCAACGTCCTGACTTTC. Encoded protein: CASSGGGGSRANVLTF.

This clonotype was recorded at least ten times. V gene TRBV20-1 combines with J gene TRBJ2-5; 8 bases are a match to TRBD2. The germline gives CDR1 DFQATT, CDR2 SNEGSKA (reference sequence). The CDR3 length is 14 residues. V lost 4 bases to trimming and J lost 6 bases; unmatched junction nucleotides: 10. The CDR3 DNA sequence: TGCAGTGCTAAACCGCGGGAGGCCGCAAAGACCCAGTACTTC. This translates into CSAKPREAAKTQYF.

This clonotype was observed many times. The gene calls are TRBV19 and TRBJ2-2, with 8 bases identical to TRBD2. The CDR3 runs to 11 residues. J lost 7 bases, V lost 11 bases, and 3 bases had no gene match. Per germline, CDR1 LNHDA and CDR2 SQIVND (reference sequence). CDR3 region: CAGTSGGELFF. The CDR3 DNA reads TGTGCCGGGACTAGTGGCGGGGAGCTGTTTTTT.

This clonotype was counted at least ten times. The chain is built from TRBV9 and TRBJ2-1; TRBD2 matches at 9 bases. This CDR3 spans 16 amino acids. The germline V gene encodes CDR1 SGDLS and CDR2 YYNGEE. The V gene end was trimmed by 2 bases and the J gene end by 7 bases; junction bases not matched to a gene: 10. The CDR3 sequence: CASSVEGRGGRNEQFF. CDR3 in DNA: TGTGCCAGCAGCGTTGAGGGGCGGGGGGGCCGGAATGAGCAGTTCTTC.

On this clonotype itself: A single base separates this from a much larger clone, so it may be a read error. The chain combines TRBV5-5 with TRBJ1-1; 9 bases map to TRBD1. Germline V lookup: CDR1 SGHKS, CDR2 YYEKEE (reference sequence). There are 16 residues in the CDR3. CDR3 sequence reads: CACSYIRTGAGTEAFF. As DNA, the CDR3 is TGTGCCTGCAGCTATATTAGGACAGGGGCGGGGACTGAAGCTTTCTTT.

Of note for this clonotype: The junction departs from the called germline gene at one end, perhaps through a read error. The J gene is TRBJ2-5, the V gene TRBV10-3; D unclear. The end of the DNA fits TRBJ2-7 better, so the J call may be wrong. Germline CDR1 reads ENHRY; CDR2 reads SYGVKD. The CDR3 covers 13 residues. The CDR3 region is CAISFRGSHEQYF. CDR3 DNA: TGTGCCATCAGTTTCAGAGGCTCCCACGAGCAGTACTTC.

The gene calls are TRBV6-5 and TRBJ2-5, with 7 bases aligning to TRBD2. V trimming: 7 bases; J trimming: 5 bases; junction bases outside the gene matches: 7. The CDR3 has 13 residues. Germline V gives CDR1 MNHEY, CDR2 SVGAGI. The CDR3, as DNA: TGTGCCAGCACCTCACTAGCGCGGGAGACCCAGTACTTC. Its translation: CASTSLARETQYF.

This chain uses TRBV7-7 with TRBJ2-6; D is unclear. V gave up 1 base and J gave up 0 bases, with 7 bases separating them. The CDR3 is made up of 16 amino acids. Germline CDR1 reads SSHAT; CDR2 reads FNYEAQ (reference sequence). CDR3 in DNA: TGTGCCAGCAGCTTAGTCAGTGCCTCTGGGGCCAACGTCCTGACTTTC. Translating gives CASSLVSASGANVLTF.

There are many counts of this clonotype. The rearrangement joins TRBV4-1 to TRBJ2-7; 10 bases map to TRBD1. Germline CDR1 and CDR2: MGHRA and YSYEKL. The CDR3 consists of 15 residues. Trimming at V came to 4 bases and at J to 3 bases, leaving 6 bases not matched to a gene. This chain's CDR3 is CASSPRTGGGYEQYV. The CDR3 DNA reads TGCGCCAGCAGCCCAAGGACAGGGGGGGGCTACGAGCAGTACGTC.

This clonotype occurred many times. CDR3 DNA sequence: TGTGCCAGCAGTGACTCATTAGCGGGAGGGCCGGATGAGCAGTTCTTC. It specifies CASSDSLAGGPDEQFF. The chain combines TRBV6-4 with TRBJ2-1, with TRBD2 matching over 11 bases. V was pared by 0 bases and J by 8 bases, with 6 bases of the junction left unmatched. The CDR3 consists of 16 residues. Per the germline V gene, CDR1 is MRHNA and CDR2 is SNTAGT.

This clonotype was observed at least ten times. The chain has TRBV7-2 and TRBJ2-5, with 9 positions matching TRBD1. The CDR3 is 14 residues long. With 5 bases clipped from V and 5 bases from J, the junction kept 6 bases outside the gene matches. Per germline, CDR1 SGHTA and CDR2 FQGNSA. The CDR3 DNA follows: TGTGCCAGCAGCCGCGACAGGGGGAGCGAGACCCAGTACTTC. Protein product: CASSRDRGSETQYF.

The table lists this clonotype with many counts. The chain carries TRBV2 and TRBJ2-7; 12 positions match TRBD2. The germline gives CDR1 SNHLY, CDR2 FYNNEI. The CDR3 covers 18 residues. With 2 bases clipped from V and 4 bases from J, the junction kept 12 bases outside the gene matches. In DNA form, the CDR3 reads TGTGCCAGCAGTGAAACTAGCGGGAGGTGGTCTACTCTTTACGAGCAGTACGTC. Its protein product is CASSETSGRWSTLYEQYV.

By sample share, this clonotype is medium-sized. The V and J genes are TRBV20-1 and TRBJ2-5; weak D call: TRBD1 (6 bases). Germline V gene lookup returns CDR1 DFQATT and CDR2 SNEGSKA (reference sequence). The CDR3 extends over 14 amino acids. V shed 3 bases and J shed 5 bases, with 16 bases lying between them. The CDR3 nucleotides read TGCAGTGCTAGGGGACACCCAGCCTGGGAGACCCAGTACTTC. This translates into CSARGHPAWETQYF.

This clonotype rates as medium-sized. The rearrangement joins TRBV7-9 to TRBJ1-2; D not resolved. The germline V gene encodes CDR1 SEHNR and CDR2 FQNEAQ (reference sequence). Trimming removed 3 bases at V and 4 bases at J, with 15 bases between. CDR3 length: 15 amino acids. Here the CDR3 reads CASSFIGEGGYGYTF. In nucleotides, the CDR3 is TGTGCCAGCAGCTTTATCGGGGAAGGAGGCTATGGCTACACCTTC.

As for this clonotype: This sequence may be a read error, since a much larger clone differs from it by one base. J is TRBJ2-7 and V is TRBV7-2; 8 bases line up with TRBD2. The CDR3 has 14 residues. Germline-derived CDR1 and CDR2 are SGHTA and FQGNSA. V lost 8 bases to trimming and J lost 2 bases; unmatched junction nucleotides: 8. The CDR3 nucleotides are TGTGCCAGCGCCTACGGGGGGGCCCCCTACGAGCAGTACTTC. Translated, it gives CASAYGGAPYEQYF.

The count of this clonotype is one. J is TRBJ1-2 and V is TRBV6-1; D possibly corresponds to TRBD1 (6 bases). The germline V gene encodes CDR1 MNHNS and CDR2 SASEGT. The V gene lost 10 bases and the J gene lost 2 bases, with 11 bases spanning the gap. CDR3 size: 12 residues. The CDR3 nucleotides read TGTGCCATCAAAGACAGGAACTATGGCTACACCTTC. Its protein product is CAIKDRNYGYTF.

This clonotype was picked up many times. The chain combines TRBV7-2 with TRBJ2-5; the match to TRBD2 covers 12 bases. This CDR3 has 15 amino acids. Germline trimming cut 6 bases from V and 2 bases from J; bases unmatched to any gene: 4. From germline, CDR1 is SGHTA and CDR2 FQGNSA. The CDR3 here is CASSRLAGVQETQYF. The CDR3 DNA reads TGTGCCAGCAGTCGACTAGCGGGAGTTCAAGAGACCCAGTACTTC.

In this sample, this clonotype turned up many times. The chain is built from TRBV7-8 and TRBJ1-2; TRBD1 is a possible D gene (6 bases). The V gene lost 2 bases and the J gene lost 2 bases, with 27 bases spanning the gap. Germline CDR1 reads SGHVS; CDR2 reads FQNEAQ. CDR3 length equals 20 residues. The CDR3 sequence: CASSLSGLGARISGNYGYTF. For the CDR3, the DNA is TGTGCCAGCAGCTTAAGTGGTCTGGGGGCGCGAATCTCAGGGAACTATGGCTACACCTTC.